A selection of T cell receptor beta chains follows, all from one sample in a study of T cell responses to AZD1222 COVID-19 vaccine. Libraries were prepared by immunoSEQ multiplex PCR; TCRdb keeps only in-frame clonotypes and omits some of them. The sample has roughly 140,000 clones, around 88% seen once; the top ten hold approximately 3.1%. Sample: peripheral blood, taken on day 0 of MenACWY control vaccination. Source of these receptors: an adult in good health. Both conserved end residues are part of each CDR3. A D gene is named only where the DNA matches it firmly. The size field is filled for only some rows; it gives once, few, many or a size class.

V gene	J gene	clone size	D gene	CDR3 protein	CDR3 DNA
TRBV7-3	TRBJ2-3	.	TRBD2	CASSRAGTPSTDTQYF	TGTGCCAGCAGCCGAGCGGGGACCCCTAGCACAGATACGCAGTATTTT
TRBV15	TRBJ2-4	.	.	CATSESLQKNIQYF	TGTGCCACCAGCGAGTCACTGCAGAAAAACATTCAGTACTTC
TRBV11-3	TRBJ1-2	.	.	CASSLENYGYTF	TGTGCCAGCAGCTTGGAGAACTATGGCTACACCTTC
TRBV18	TRBJ2-4	.	.	CASSPLAKNIQYF	TGTGCCAGCTCTCCCTTAGCCAAAAACATTCAGTACTTC
TRBV7-2	TRBJ1-1	.	.	CASSLERGLQGRAEAFF	TGTGCCAGCAGCTTAGAGCGGGGTTTGCAGGGGCGAGCCGAAGCTTTCTTT
TRBV2	TRBJ1-5	once	.	CASSIDRQPQHF	TGTGCCAGCAGCATTGACCGCCAGCCCCAGCATTTT
TRBV30	TRBJ1-2	.	.	CAWREQVLYGYTF	TGTGCCTGGAGGGAACAGGTCCTCTATGGCTACACCTTC
TRBV14	TRBJ2-7	.	TRBD2	CASSQFVLSGPRRAYEQYF	TGTGCCAGCAGCCAATTCGTCCTTAGCGGGCCCCGGAGGGCCTACGAGCAGTACTTC
TRBV18	TRBJ1-1	.	TRBD1	CASSPGTGNTEAFF	TGTGCCAGCTCGCCCGGGACAGGGAACACTGAAGCTTTCTTT
TRBV7-2	TRBJ2-7	.	.	CASSPLPRYEQYF	TGTGCCAGCAGCCCACTACCCAGGTACGAGCAGTACTTC
TRBV4-2	TRBJ2-3	.	TRBD1	CASSQERQGGTDTQYF	TGTGCCAGCAGCCAAGAACGACAGGGGGGCACAGATACGCAGTATTTT
TRBV19	TRBJ2-5	.	.	CASSIVTGAGTQYF	TGTGCCAGTAGTATAGTTACGGGAGCGGGGACCCAGTACTTC
TRBV5-1	TRBJ2-3	.	.	CASSQEGRPGDTQYF	TGCGCCAGCAGCCAGGAGGGCCGCCCAGGGGATACGCAGTATTTT
TRBV30	TRBJ2-6	.	.	CALRTGHSSGANVLTF	TGTGCCTTGCGTACGGGGCATAGCTCTGGGGCCAACGTCCTGACTTTC
TRBV6-5	TRBJ1-1	.	.	CASRDGYSNTEAFF	TGTGCCAGCAGGGATGGGTACTCAAACACTGAAGCTTTCTTT
TRBV6-5	TRBJ2-7	.	TRBD1	CASRSGQAGVREQYF	TGTGCCAGCAGATCCGGACAGGCGGGTGTGCGGGAGCAGTACTTC
TRBV28	TRBJ1-2	.	.	CATRVGVNYGYTF	TGTGCCACCCGCGTTGGGGTAAACTATGGCTACACCTTC
TRBV5-4	TRBJ2-1	.	.	CASSFLGQGEQFF	TGTGCCAGCAGCTTCCTAGGGCAGGGTGAGCAGTTCTTC
TRBV15	TRBJ2-3	.	.	CATSRGPGLQRTDTQYF	TGTGCCACCAGCAGGGGTCCGGGGCTTCAACGGACAGATACGCAGTATTTT
TRBV6-5	TRBJ2-7	.	.	CASSYAAAQGEQYF	TGTGCCAGCAGTTACGCGGCGGCCCAAGGGGAGCAGTACTTC
TRBV6-5	TRBJ1-4	.	.	CASRREGLNEKLFF	TGTGCCAGCAGGAGGGAGGGCCTCAACGAAAAACTGTTTTTT
TRBV15	TRBJ1-5	.	.	CATSRGGGSNQPQHF	TGTGCCACCAGCAGAGGTGGAGGTAGCAATCAGCCCCAGCATTTT
TRBV7-8	TRBJ1-5	few	.	CASSFTGVQPQHF	TGTGCCAGCAGCTTCACAGGCGTCCAGCCCCAGCATTTT
TRBV5-8	TRBJ1-5	.	.	CASSEGLGIDQPQHF	TGTGCCAGCAGCGAGGGACTGGGGATTGATCAGCCCCAGCATTTT
TRBV4-2	TRBJ1-2	.	TRBD1	CASSQDNGPGRTGAYTF	TGTGCCAGCAGCCAAGATAATGGCCCCGGCCGGACAGGGGCCTACACCTTC
TRBV6-6	TRBJ1-5	once	.	CASSYSTRGGNQPQHF	TGTGCCAGCAGTTACTCGACCAGGGGAGGCAATCAGCCCCAGCATTTT
TRBV18	TRBJ1-1	.	.	CASSPPSGTDTEAFF	TGTGCCAGCTCACCACCATCGGGGACGGACACTGAAGCTTTCTTT
TRBV28	TRBJ1-3	.	.	CASRKKGDTIYF	TGTGCCAGCAGGAAAAAGGGGGACACCATATATTTT
TRBV28	TRBJ2-3	.	TRBD1	CASRGDSYTQYF	TGTGCCAGCAGGGGGGACAGCTATACGCAGTATTTT
TRBV4-3	TRBJ1-1	.	.	CASSQDIGGGWNPEAFF	TGCGCCAGCAGCCAAGATATCGGCGGGGGCTGGAATCCTGAAGCTTTCTTT
TRBV6-4	TRBJ1-1	.	TRBD1	CASSRDSSNTEAFF	TGTGCCAGCAGTCGGGACAGTAGTAACACTGAAGCTTTCTTT
TRBV6-2/TRBV6-3	TRBJ2-1	.	TRBD2	CASSYGTSGYNEQFF	TGTGCCAGCAGTTACGGGACTAGCGGATACAATGAGCAGTTCTTC
TRBV27	TRBJ2-1	.	.	CASSSGRSYNEQFF	TGTGCCAGCAGCAGCGGTAGGTCCTACAATGAGCAGTTCTTC
TRBV6-2/TRBV6-3	TRBJ2-7	.	.	CASTPRGGRGYEQYF	TGTGCCAGCACCCCCAGGGGGGGCAGGGGCTACGAGCAGTACTTC
TRBV11-2	TRBJ2-5	.	.	CASSLRQGETQYF	TGTGCCAGCAGCTTACGGCAGGGTGAGACCCAGTACTTC
TRBV7-9	TRBJ2-7	.	.	CASSLLLYEQYF	TGTGCCAGCAGCTTACTGCTCTACGAGCAGTACTTC
TRBV11-2	TRBJ2-5	.	.	CASSSQRFQETQYF	TGTGCCAGCAGCTCCCAGCGGTTCCAAGAGACCCAGTACTTC
TRBV12-3/TRBV12-4	TRBJ1-1	.	.	CASSNSPYTEAFF	TGTGCCAGCAGTAACTCCCCGTACACTGAAGCTTTCTTT
TRBV11-3	TRBJ1-6	.	TRBD1	CASSSPRDSIPYF	TGTGCCAGCAGCTCGCCCCGGGACAGTATTCCCTACTTT
TRBV19	TRBJ1-1	.	.	CASSRDLNSGAGTEAFF	TGTGCCAGTAGCCGAGATCTCAACTCGGGGGCCGGTACTGAAGCTTTCTTT
TRBV25-1	TRBJ2-5	.	TRBD2	CASSELKGLIETQYF	TGTGCCAGCAGTGAGTTAAAGGGACTAATAGAGACCCAGTACTTC
TRBV4-1	TRBJ2-7	once	TRBD1	CASSQETGTGDYEQYF	TGCGCCAGCAGTCAAGAGACCGGGACAGGGGACTACGAGCAGTACTTC
TRBV9	TRBJ1-3	.	.	CASSGTPGNTIYF	TGTGCCAGCAGCGGGACCCCTGGAAACACCATATATTTT
TRBV7-8	TRBJ1-4	.	.	CASSTRTATNEKLFF	TGTGCCAGCAGCACCCGGACAGCAACTAATGAAAAACTGTTTTTT
TRBV5-4	TRBJ1-3	.	.	CASSPRAGNTIYF	TGTGCCAGCAGCCCGAGGGCTGGAAACACCATATATTTT
TRBV24-1	TRBJ1-1	.	.	CATAGSHTEAFF	TGTGCCACAGCAGGGAGTCACACTGAAGCTTTCTTT
TRBV19	TRBJ1-1	.	.	CASSINTEAFF	TGTGCCAGTAGTATTAACACTGAAGCTTTCTTT
TRBV18	TRBJ1-1	.	TRBD1	CASSGQPNTEAFF	TGTGCCAGCTCGGGACAGCCGAACACTGAAGCTTTCTTT
TRBV3-1/TRBV3-2	TRBJ1-2	.	.	CASSQDGFYGYTF	TGTGCCAGCAGCCAAGACGGTTTCTATGGCTACACCTTC
TRBV3-1/TRBV3-2	TRBJ2-7	.	.	CASSGWGDAYEQYF	TGTGCCAGCAGCGGGTGGGGGGACGCCTACGAGCAGTACTTC
TRBV7-2	TRBJ2-3	once	.	CASRRTRLSTDTQYF	TGTGCCAGCAGACGAACGCGGCTTTCCACAGATACGCAGTATTTT
TRBV14	TRBJ2-5	.	TRBD1	CASSRRQGVQGTQYF	TGTGCCAGCAGCCGAAGACAGGGTGTCCAAGGGACCCAGTACTTC
TRBV11-2	TRBJ1-5	.	.	CASSSQGRGNQPQHF	TGTGCCAGCAGCTCCCAGGGGCGCGGGAATCAGCCCCAGCATTTT